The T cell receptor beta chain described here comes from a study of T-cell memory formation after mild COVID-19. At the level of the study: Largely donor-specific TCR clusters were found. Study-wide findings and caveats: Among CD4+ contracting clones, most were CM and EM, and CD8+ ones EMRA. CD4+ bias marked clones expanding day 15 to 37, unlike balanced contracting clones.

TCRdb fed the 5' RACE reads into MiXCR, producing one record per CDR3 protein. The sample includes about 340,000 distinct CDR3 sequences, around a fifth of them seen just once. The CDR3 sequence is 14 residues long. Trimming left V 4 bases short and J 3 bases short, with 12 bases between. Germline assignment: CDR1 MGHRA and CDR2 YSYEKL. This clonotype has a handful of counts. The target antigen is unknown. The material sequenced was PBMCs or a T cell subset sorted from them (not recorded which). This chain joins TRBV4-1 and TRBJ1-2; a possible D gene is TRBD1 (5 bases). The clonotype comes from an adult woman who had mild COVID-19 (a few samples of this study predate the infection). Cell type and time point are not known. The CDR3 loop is CASSPQGVDYGYTF. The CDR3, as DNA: TGCGCCAGCAGCCCCCAGGGAGTTGACTATGGCTACACCTTC.